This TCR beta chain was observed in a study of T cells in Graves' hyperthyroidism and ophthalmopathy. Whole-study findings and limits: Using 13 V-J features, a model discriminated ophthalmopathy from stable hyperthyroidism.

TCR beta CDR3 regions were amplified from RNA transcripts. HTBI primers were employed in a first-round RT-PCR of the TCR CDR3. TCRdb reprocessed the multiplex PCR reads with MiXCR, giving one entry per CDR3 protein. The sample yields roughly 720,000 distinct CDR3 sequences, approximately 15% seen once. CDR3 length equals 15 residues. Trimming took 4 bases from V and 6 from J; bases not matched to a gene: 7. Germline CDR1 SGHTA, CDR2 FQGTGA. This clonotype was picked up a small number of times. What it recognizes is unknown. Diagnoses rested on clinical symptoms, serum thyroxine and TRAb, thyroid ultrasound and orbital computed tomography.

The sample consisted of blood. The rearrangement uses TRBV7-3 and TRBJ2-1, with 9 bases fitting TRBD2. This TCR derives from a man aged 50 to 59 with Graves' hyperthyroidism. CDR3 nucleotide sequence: TGTGCCAGCAGCTCTCCGGGACTAGCATTCAATGAGCAGTTCTTC. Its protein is CASSSPGLAFNEQFF.